Below, one T cell receptor beta chain is given with its context. What it binds is not known. This entry is derived from a study of CD8 T cells in Susac syndrome. Study-level information: Treatment at blood withdrawal was none, corticosteroids, or intravenous immunoglobulin alone in Susac syndrome patients.

Both CD4+ and CD8+ T cells were negatively isolated, and TEMRA cells underwent FACS enrichment. The RNA input was 0.5 to 1 ug, and it was reverse transcribed with random hexamers. An immunoSEQ multiplex PCR amplified TCR beta CDR3 over 54 Vbeta and 13 Jbeta. One entry per CDR3 protein results from TCRdb running MiXCR on the immunoSEQ multiplex PCR reads. The repertoire holds approximately 80,000 distinct CDR3 sequences, approximately 93% seen once, with about 0.48% in the top ten. Germline CDR1 reads SGDLS; CDR2 reads YYNGEE. The CDR3 loop spans 12 amino acids. Trimming removed 5 bases at V and 1 base at J, with 3 bases between. General study points: Total CD8+ and CD8+ TEMRA repertoires contained 15 to 20 and five Susac-specific public clones, respectively.

The specimen was CD8+ T cells from PBMCs. The clonotype originates from a human donor with Susac syndrome. The V gene is TRBV9, the J gene TRBJ2-2; D remains ambiguous. Here the CDR3 DNA reads TGTGCCAGCAGAAGGAACACCGGGGAGCTGTTTTTT. Its protein product is CASRRNTGELFF.